This T cell receptor beta chain was captured in a study of molecular identifiers for immune sequencing clone quantification. Preparation of the bulk TCR libraries relied on previously described methods and listed TCR primers. TCRdb fed the PCR reads into MiXCR, producing one record per CDR3 protein. The sample carries a few hundred thousand distinct CDR3 sequences, roughly 25% recorded once. Of note for this clonotype: The antigen remains undetermined.

Naive CD8 T cells were sorted as CD8+CD4-CCR7+CD45RA+. V shed 7 bases, J shed 1 base, and the junction held 9 bases outside the gene matches. This CDR3 comprises 17 residues. Germline V gene sequence: CDR1 MDHEN, CDR2 SYDVKM. Overall study results and limits: Detectable among about a million naive cells, according to reports, was Jurkat TCR RNA spiked in from one cell.

What was sequenced was naive CD8+ T cells from blood, with Jurkat cell RNA spiked in. Subset indicated: FACS-sorted CD8+CD4-CCR7+CD45RA+ naive T cells. The receptor comes from a human donor in good health. Some libraries in this study had Jurkat cell RNA spiked in. The chain recombines TRBV28 with TRBJ2-7, with 14 bases aligning to TRBD2. Here the CDR3 reads CASNSRLAGGPSYEQYF. The CDR3 bases are TGTGCCAGCAATTCCAGACTAGCGGGAGGGCCTTCCTACGAGCAGTACTTC.